These 8 T cell receptor beta chains originate from one sample sequenced in a study of identical twins. TCRdb ran MiXCR on the 5' RACE reads and lists one entry per CDR3 protein. The profile shows about 340,000 distinct CDR3 sequences, more than 9% of them singletons. These sequences were also reported in another study, on yellow fever vaccine responses in identical twins.

The specimen sequenced was CD8+ T cells sorted from blood. The receptors derive from a woman aged 18-29 years in good health.

The sample holds a few counts of this clonotype. In DNA form, the CDR3 reads TGTGCCAGCAGTTACAGGATGCGACAGGGACTGTATCCCTATGGCTACACCTTC. Its translation is CASSYRMRQGLYPYGYTF. The V call is TRBV6-5, the J call TRBJ1-2, with 7 positions matching TRBD1. The trim removed 2 bases at V and 4 bases at J, leaving 16 bases unmatched. CDR3 length: 18 amino acids. In germline, CDR1 is MNHEY, CDR2 SVGAGI.

In this sample, this clonotype turned up a few times. As DNA, the CDR3 is TGCAGTGCTAGCTACCTAGCGGAAAGGCACAATGAGCAGTTCTTC. Translation gives CSASYLAERHNEQFF. V gene TRBV20-1 combines with J gene TRBJ2-1; the match to TRBD2 covers 7 bases. The CDR3 contains 15 residues. V shed 3 bases and J 5 bases; nucleotides not matched to a gene: 10. The germline V gene has CDR1 DFQATT and CDR2 SNEGSKA (reference sequence).

This clonotype was recorded a few times. The chain links TRBV5-1 to TRBJ2-1; 11 bases are a match to TRBD2. Germline CDR1 reads SGHRS; CDR2 reads YFSETQ. The CDR3 length is 15 residues. The trim removed 2 bases at V and 8 bases at J, leaving 6 bases unmatched. CDR3 nucleotide sequence: TGCGCCAGCAGCTTATCACTAGCGGGGGTCGATGAGCAGTTCTTC. Amino acid sequence: CASSLSLAGVDEQFF.

The V gene is TRBV6-2 or TRBV6-3, the J gene TRBJ1-1; D is perhaps TRBD1 (6 bases). V was shortened by 0 bases and J by 2 bases, with 10 bases between the two germline ends. The CDR3 runs to 15 residues. From germline, CDR1 is MNHEY and CDR2 SVGEGT. The CDR3 protein is CASSYSIQGNTEAFF. In DNA, the CDR3 is TGTGCCAGCAGTTACTCGATACAGGGTAACACTGAAGCTTTCTTT.

The V gene is TRBV6-5, the J gene TRBJ2-1; 7 nucleotides agree with TRBD2. The germline V gene has CDR1 MNHEY and CDR2 SVGAGI. V lost 7 bases to trimming and J lost 15 bases; unmatched junction nucleotides: 9. The CDR3 runs to 11 residues. The CDR3 nucleotides are TGTGCCAGCACATACGGGGGGAAGCCGTTCTTC. This sequence encodes CASTYGGKPFF.

A few counts support this clonotype. The chain is built from TRBV5-1 and TRBJ1-4; D is possibly TRBD1 (5 bases). The CDR3 is 15 residues long. CDR1 and CDR2 (germline): SGHRS, YFSETQ. V shed 4 bases and J shed 5 bases, with 15 bases lying between them. The CDR3 sequence: CASSGTGTSNEKLFF. The CDR3 nucleotides read TGCGCCAGCAGCGGAACCGGGACCTCGAATGAAAAACTGTTTTTT.

The chain links TRBV15 to TRBJ2-1; 9 positions match TRBD1. After removal of 0 bases from V and 4 bases from J, the junction contained 10 bases not matched to a gene. The CDR3 runs 18 residues. CDR1 LNHNV and CDR2 YYDKDF come from the germline V gene (reference sequence). The CDR3 sequence is CATSRDAGTGSTYNEQFF. CDR3 coding DNA: TGTGCCACCAGCAGAGATGCCGGGACAGGGAGTACATACAATGAGCAGTTCTTC.

This clonotype has a handful of counts. The V gene is TRBV6-5, the J gene TRBJ1-1; 11 nucleotides line up with TRBD1. V was pared by 4 bases and J by 1 base, with 14 bases of the junction left unmatched. This CDR3 has 19 residues. The germline V gene has CDR1 MNHEY and CDR2 SVGAGI. The CDR3 bases are TGTGCCAGCAGTTTCCCCGGGACAGGGGGGATTAAACCGAACACTGAAGCTTTCTTT. Translated: CASSFPGTGGIKPNTEAFF.